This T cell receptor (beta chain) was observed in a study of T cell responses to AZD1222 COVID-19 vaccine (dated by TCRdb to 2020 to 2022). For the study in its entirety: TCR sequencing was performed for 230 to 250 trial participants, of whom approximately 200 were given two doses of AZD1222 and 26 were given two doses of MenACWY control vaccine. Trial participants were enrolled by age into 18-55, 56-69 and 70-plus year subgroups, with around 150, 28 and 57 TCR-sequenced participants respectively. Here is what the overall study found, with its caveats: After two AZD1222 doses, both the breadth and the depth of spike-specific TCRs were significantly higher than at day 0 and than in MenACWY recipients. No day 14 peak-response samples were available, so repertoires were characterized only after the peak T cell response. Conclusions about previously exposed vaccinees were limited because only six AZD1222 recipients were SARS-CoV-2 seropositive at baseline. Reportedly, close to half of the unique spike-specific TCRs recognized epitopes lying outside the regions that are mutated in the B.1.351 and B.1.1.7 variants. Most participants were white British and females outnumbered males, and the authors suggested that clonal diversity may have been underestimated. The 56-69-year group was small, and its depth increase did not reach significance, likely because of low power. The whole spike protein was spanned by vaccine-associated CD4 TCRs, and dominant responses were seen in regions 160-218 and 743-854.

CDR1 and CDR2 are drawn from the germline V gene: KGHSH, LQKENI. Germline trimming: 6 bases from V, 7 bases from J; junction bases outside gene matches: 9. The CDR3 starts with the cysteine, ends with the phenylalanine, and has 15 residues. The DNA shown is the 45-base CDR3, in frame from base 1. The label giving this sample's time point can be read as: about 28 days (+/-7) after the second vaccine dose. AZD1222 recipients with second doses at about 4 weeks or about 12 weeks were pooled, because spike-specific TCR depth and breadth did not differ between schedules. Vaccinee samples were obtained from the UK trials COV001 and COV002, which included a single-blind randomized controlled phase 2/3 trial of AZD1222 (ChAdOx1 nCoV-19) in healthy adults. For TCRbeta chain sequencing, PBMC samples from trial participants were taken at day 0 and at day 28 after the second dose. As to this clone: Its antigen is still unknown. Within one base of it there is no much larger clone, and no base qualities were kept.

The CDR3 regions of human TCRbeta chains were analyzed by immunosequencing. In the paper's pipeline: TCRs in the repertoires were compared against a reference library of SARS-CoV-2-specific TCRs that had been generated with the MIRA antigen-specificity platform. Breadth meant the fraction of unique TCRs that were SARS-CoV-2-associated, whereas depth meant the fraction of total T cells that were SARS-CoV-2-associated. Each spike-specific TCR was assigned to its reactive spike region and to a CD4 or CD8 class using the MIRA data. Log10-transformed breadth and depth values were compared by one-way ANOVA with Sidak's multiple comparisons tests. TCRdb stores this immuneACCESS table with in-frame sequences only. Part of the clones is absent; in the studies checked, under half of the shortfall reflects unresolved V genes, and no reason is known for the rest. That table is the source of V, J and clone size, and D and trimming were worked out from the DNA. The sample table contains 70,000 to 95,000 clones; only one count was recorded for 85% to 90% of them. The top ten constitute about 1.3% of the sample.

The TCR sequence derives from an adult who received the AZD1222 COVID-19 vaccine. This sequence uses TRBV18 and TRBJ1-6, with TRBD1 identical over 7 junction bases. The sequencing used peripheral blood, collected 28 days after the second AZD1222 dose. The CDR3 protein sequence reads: CASSLRGPQNSPLHF. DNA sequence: TGTGCCAGCTCGCTGAGGGGGCCGCAGAATTCACCCCTCCACTTT.